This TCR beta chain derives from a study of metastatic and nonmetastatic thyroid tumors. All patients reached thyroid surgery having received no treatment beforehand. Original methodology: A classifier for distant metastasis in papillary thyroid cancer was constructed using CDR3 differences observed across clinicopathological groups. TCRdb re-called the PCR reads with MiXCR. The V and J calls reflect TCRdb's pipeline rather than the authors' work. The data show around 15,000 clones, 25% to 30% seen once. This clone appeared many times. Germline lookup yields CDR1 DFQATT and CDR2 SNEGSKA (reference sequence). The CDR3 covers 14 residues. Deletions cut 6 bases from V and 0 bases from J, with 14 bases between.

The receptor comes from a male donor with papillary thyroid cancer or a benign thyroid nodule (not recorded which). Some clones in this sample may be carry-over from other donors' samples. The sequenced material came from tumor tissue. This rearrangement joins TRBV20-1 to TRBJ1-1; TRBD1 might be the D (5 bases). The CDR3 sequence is CSATTGALNTEAFF. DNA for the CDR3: TGCAGTGCCACTACAGGCGCCCTGAACACTGAAGCTTTCTTT.